This TCR beta chain originates from a study of shared clonotypes between healthy human individuals. The data were produced by immunoSEQ multiplex PCR, yet TCRdb's version contains in-frame clones alone and is incomplete. The sample shows just over 2,000,000 clones, roughly 95% of them seen only once. The CDR3 covers 15 residues. CDR1 and CDR2 (germline): LNHDA, SQIVND (reference sequence). The V and J ends lost 1 base and 0 bases respectively, with 10 bases between them. The clonotype was recovered from a young man in good health. The chain carries TRBV19 and TRBJ2-7, with D uncertain. Specimen: naive CD4+ T cells sorted from blood. Subset indicated: CD45RA+ positively selected. This CDR3 reads CASSIGQGRSYEQYF. DNA for the CDR3: TGTGCCAGTAGTATAGGGCAAGGGCGCTCCTACGAGCAGTACTTC.